These 26 T cell receptor beta chains share one sample of origin, sequenced in a study of OX40 agonist ivuxolimab in advanced cancers. The protocol was immunoSEQ multiplex PCR, while the TCRdb copy is restricted to in-frame clones and leaves out a portion. This sample has around 100,000 clones; approximately 90% occur once, and the top ten carry around 0.15%. The starting material was CD4+ or CD8+ T cells sorted from blood, obtained in a trial of the OX40 agonist ivuxolimab. Receptors originate from an adult with an advanced solid tumor such as melanoma, head and neck, liver or kidney cancer.

V gene TRBV5-6 combines with J gene TRBJ1-1; no clear D gene. Trimming removed 0 bases from V and 5 bases from J, with 11 bases in between. The CDR3 runs to 14 residues. Germline V gene lookup returns CDR1 SGHDT and CDR2 YYEEEE. The CDR3 sequence is CASSLVDLRTEAFF. In DNA form, the CDR3 reads TGTGCCAGCAGCTTGGTTGATCTGCGGACTGAAGCTTTCTTT.

This clone appeared a few times. The chain carries TRBV28 and TRBJ1-1; perhaps TRBD1 as D (5 bases). The V gene lost 8 bases and the J gene lost 4 bases, with 11 bases spanning the gap. The CDR3 sequence is 12 residues long. Germline V gives CDR1 MDHEN, CDR2 SYDVKM. This CDR3 reads CASYMRGTEAFF. CDR3 DNA sequence: TGTGCCAGCTATATGAGGGGCACTGAAGCTTTCTTT.

The chain carries TRBV18 and TRBJ2-5; 10 bases fit TRBD2. Germline V gene sequence: CDR1 KGHSH, CDR2 LQKENI. After removal of 3 bases from V and 1 base from J, the junction contained 5 bases not matched to a gene. The CDR3 length is 16 residues. The CDR3 here is CASSPGASGGQETQYF. The CDR3 nucleotides are TGTGCCAGCTCACCGGGGGCTAGCGGGGGCCAAGAGACCCAGTACTTC.

This chain links TRBV2 with TRBJ1-6, with no clear D. The CDR3 is made up of 15 amino acids. Germline lookup yields CDR1 SNHLY and CDR2 FYNNEI. Trimming shortened V by 1 base and J by 8 bases, and 12 bases separated the two germline ends. The CDR3 protein is CASSEVSPLYSPLHF. The CDR3 nucleotides read TGTGCCAGCAGTGAAGTTAGCCCTCTATATTCACCCCTCCACTTT.

This chain joins TRBV2 and TRBJ2-2; 14 nucleotides align to TRBD2. V was pared by 6 bases and J by 4 bases, with 1 base of the junction left unmatched. The CDR3 length is 15 residues. The germline V gene has CDR1 SNHLY and CDR2 FYNNEI. The CDR3, as DNA: TGTGCCAGCAGCGGACTAGCGGGAGGCACCGGGGAGCTGTTTTTT. Its protein product is CASSGLAGGTGELFF.

The gene calls are TRBV6-4 and TRBJ2-2; D remains unclear. CDR3 length equals 14 residues. V dropped 4 bases and J dropped 2 bases, with 8 bases sitting between them. From germline, CDR1 is MRHNA and CDR2 SNTAGT. The CDR3 bases are TGTGCCAGCAGTGTCCGATATAACACCGGGGAGCTGTTTTTT. Translation: CASSVRYNTGELFF.

The chain is built from TRBV28 and TRBJ2-7, with D hard to call. The ends were cut back, 3 bases at V and 7 bases at J, with 16 bases in the middle. Per germline, CDR1 MDHEN and CDR2 SYDVKM. This CDR3 contains 14 residues. DNA for the CDR3: TGTGCCAGCAGTTTTGTGGCAGCTTATAGTGAGCAGTACTTC. It codes for CASSFVAAYSEQYF.

The J gene is TRBJ2-2, the V gene TRBV10-3, with 7 bases identical to TRBD1. Germline CDR1 reads ENHRY; CDR2 reads SYGVKD. Trimming cost V 0 bases and J 2 bases; bases outside gene matches: 6. This CDR3 spans 17 amino acids. CDR3 region: CAISESKGGSNTGELFF. In DNA form, the CDR3 reads TGTGCCATCAGTGAGTCGAAAGGGGGCTCAAACACCGGGGAGCTGTTTTTT.

This rearrangement joins TRBV21-1 to TRBJ1-2. TRBV21-1 is a pseudogene. The CDR3 length is 16 residues. In nucleotides, the CDR3 is TGTGCCAGCAGCCCCTTCCGAACAAGCCCCAACTATGGCTACACCTTC. Translating gives CASSPFRTSPNYGYTF.

The J gene is TRBJ2-3, the V gene TRBV4-2, with 8 bases fitting TRBD1. The junction had 13 bases not matched to a gene; V was cut back by 4 bases and J by 7 bases. Per germline, CDR1 LGHNA and CDR2 YNFKEQ. CDR3 length equals 16 residues. CDR3 in amino acids: CASSPGAGQGSNTQYF. The DNA of the CDR3 is TGTGCCAGCAGCCCGGGGGCTGGACAGGGCTCTAATACGCAGTATTTT.

The rearrangement links TRBV18 to TRBJ1-2, with 8 positions matching TRBD1. Losses at the gene ends were 3 bases for V and 1 base for J; bases not matched to a gene: 7. Germline CDR1 reads KGHSH; CDR2 reads LQKENI. This CDR3 has 16 residues. CDR3 residues: CASSPGTGGSNYGYTF. CDR3 nucleotides: TGTGCCAGCTCACCCGGGACAGGAGGGAGTAACTATGGCTACACCTTC.

The V and J genes are TRBV6-6 and TRBJ1-2; the D gene is possibly TRBD1 (6 bases). The CDR3 loop spans 15 amino acids. Germline CDR1 MNHNY, CDR2 SVGAGI (reference sequence). V lost 5 bases to trimming and J lost 8 bases, with 21 bases between them. The DNA for the CDR3 is TGTGCCAGCAGTCCCAGACTTACAGGGAGTGGAGGCTACACCTTC. It encodes CASSPRLTGSGGYTF.

This sequence joins TRBV2 and TRBJ2-6, with unresolved D. The CDR3 extends over 14 amino acids. V was pared by 4 bases and J by 2 bases, with 6 bases between. CDR1 and CDR2 from the germline V gene are SNHLY and FYNNEI. CDR3 loop: CASSVGPGANVLTF. The CDR3 nucleotides read TGTGCCAGCAGTGTTGGGCCTGGGGCCAACGTCCTGACTTTC.

The rearrangement uses TRBV5-5 and TRBJ2-1; TRBD1 matches 8 bases. The CDR3 has 19 amino acids. CDR1 is SGHKS, CDR2 YYEKEE, per germline (reference sequence). V lost 4 bases and J lost 1; bases outside the gene matches: 16. DNA of the CDR3: TGTGCCAGCAGCCCTGGGACAGGCGATAGTCCAAGGTCCTACAATGAGCAGTTCTTC. This codes for CASSPGTGDSPRSYNEQFF.

V and J are TRBV10-3 and TRBJ2-7; D possibly corresponds to TRBD2 (6 bases). The V end was cut by 6 bases, the J end by 9 bases, with 15 bases between. CDR1 is ENHRY and CDR2 is SYGVKD in the germline V gene. The CDR3 covers 12 residues. This chain's CDR3 is CAIRGREGGQYF. CDR3 nucleotide sequence: TGTGCCATCAGGGGCCGAGAGGGAGGGCAGTACTTC.

The chain joins TRBV7-9 to TRBJ1-4; 7 bases fit TRBD1. Germline-derived CDR1 and CDR2 are SEHNR and FQNEAQ (reference sequence). Trimming took 2 bases from V and 8 from J; bases not matched to a gene: 8. The CDR3 loop spans 15 amino acids. Here the CDR3 reads CASSLNRQGGEKLFF. The CDR3 nucleotides are TGTGCCAGCAGCTTAAACCGACAGGGCGGCGAAAAACTGTTTTTT.

The rearrangement joins TRBV29-1 to TRBJ1-1; 8 positions match TRBD1. Germline V gives CDR1 SQVTM, CDR2 ANQGSEA. The V segment lost 4 bases and the J segment 5 bases; nucleotides outside the gene matches: 9. This CDR3 is 14 amino acids long. The CDR3 nucleotides read TGCAGCGTTGCCCCAAAAACAGGGGGAACTGAAGCTTTCTTT. Amino acids: CSVAPKTGGTEAFF. The full variable domain, in which reference TRBV29-1 and TRBJ1-1 provide the parts outside the CDR3, is SAVISQKPSRDICQRGTSLTIQCQVDSQVTMMFWYRQQPGQSLTLIATANQGSEATYESGFVIDKFPISRPNLTFSTLTVSNMSPEDSSIYLCSVAPKTGGTEAFFGQGTRLTVV.

The V and J genes are TRBV18 and TRBJ2-3; no clear D. The CDR3 covers 15 residues. The V end lost 1 base, the J end lost 0 bases, and 8 bases lay between the germline ends. Germline V gene lookup returns CDR1 KGHSH and CDR2 LQKENI. The CDR3 loop is CASSPQGASTDTQYF. CDR3 coding DNA: TGTGCCAGCTCACCACAGGGTGCTAGCACAGATACGCAGTATTTT.

This chain joins TRBV27 and TRBJ2-7, with 7 bases identical to TRBD2. Germline-derived CDR1 and CDR2 are MNHEY and SMNVEV (reference sequence). The V and J ends lost 4 bases and 1 base, in that order; junction bases with no gene match: 4. This CDR3 is built from 14 residues. The CDR3 loop reads CASSWGGRSYEQYF. The CDR3 nucleotides are TGTGCCAGCAGTTGGGGGGGTAGGTCCTACGAGCAGTACTTC.

The chain has TRBV19 and TRBJ2-1, with 8 positions matching TRBD1. Germline lookup yields CDR1 LNHDA and CDR2 SQIVND (reference sequence). V was pared by 5 bases and J by 6 bases, with 3 bases of the junction left unmatched. The CDR3 extends over 13 amino acids. The CDR3 nucleotides are TGTGCCAGTAGTCGTCAGGGGGCCAATGAGCAGTTCTTC. Its protein is CASSRQGANEQFF. Looking up the rest from reference TRBV19 and TRBJ2-1 gives the full variable domain: DGGITQSPKYLFRKEGQNVTLSCEQNLNHDAMYWYRQDPGQGLRLIYYSQIVNDFQKGDIAEGYSVSREKKESFPLTVTSAQKNPTAFYLCASSRQGANEQFFGPGTRLTVL.

The CDR3 bases are TGCGCCAGCAGGACGGGCGGGGGGTACCAAGAGACCCAGTACTTC. This gives the protein CASRTGGGYQETQYF. V and J are TRBV5-1 and TRBJ2-5; 8 bases align to TRBD2. With V trimmed by 5 bases and J by 0 bases, 6 bases remained unmatched. CDR1 and CDR2 (germline): SGHRS, YFSETQ. The CDR3 length is 15 residues.

The chain uses TRBV19 and TRBJ1-1; D may be TRBD1 (5 bases). Deletions cut 8 bases from V and 2 bases from J, with 12 bases between. The CDR3 has 13 amino acids. CDR1 LNHDA and CDR2 SQIVND come from the germline V gene (reference sequence). CDR3 nucleotide sequence: TGTGCCAGTTCACAGGTGTTTAACACTGAAGCTTTCTTT. Its protein is CASSQVFNTEAFF.

This clone has a single count. V is TRBV27 and J is TRBJ2-7; 10 nucleotides agree with TRBD2. CDR1 is MNHEY and CDR2 is SMNVEV in the germline V gene (reference sequence). V lost 3 bases, J lost 2 bases, and 4 bases stayed unmatched. The CDR3 is 15 amino acids. CDR3 coding DNA: TGTGCCAGCAGTTTCAGGACTAGCGGACCCTACGAGCAGTACTTC. Translating it yields CASSFRTSGPYEQYF.

This chain joins TRBV6-5 and TRBJ2-5; 10 bases line up with TRBD2. Germline V CDR1 and CDR2: MNHEY, SVGAGI. This CDR3 has 15 amino acids. The J segment lost 5 bases and the V segment lost 6 bases, leaving 9 bases of the junction unmatched. CDR3 loop: CASSSSSSGGETQYF. The DNA for the CDR3 is TGTGCCAGCAGCAGTTCGTCTAGCGGGGGCGAGACCCAGTACTTC.

The rearrangement uses TRBV6-1 and TRBJ1-2; TRBD1 matches at 11 bases. Looked up from germline, CDR1 is MNHNS and CDR2 is SASEGT. V trimming: 2 bases; J trimming: 4 bases; junction bases outside the gene matches: 12. This CDR3 has 18 residues. DNA for the CDR3: TGTGCCAGCAGTGAAAAGGGAGTGGGACAGGGGGGACCCTATGGCTACACCTTC. It translates to CASSEKGVGQGGPYGYTF.

This clone came up once. The V call is TRBV19, the J call TRBJ1-5; D is unclear. V was shortened by 7 bases and J by 0 bases, with 13 bases between the two germline ends. CDR1 and CDR2 (germline): LNHDA, SQIVND (reference sequence). The CDR3 length is 15 residues. CDR3 nucleotides: TGTGCCAGTAAATCTCGACGGCTTAGCAATCAGCCCCAGCATTTT. Amino acids: CASKSRRLSNQPQHF.